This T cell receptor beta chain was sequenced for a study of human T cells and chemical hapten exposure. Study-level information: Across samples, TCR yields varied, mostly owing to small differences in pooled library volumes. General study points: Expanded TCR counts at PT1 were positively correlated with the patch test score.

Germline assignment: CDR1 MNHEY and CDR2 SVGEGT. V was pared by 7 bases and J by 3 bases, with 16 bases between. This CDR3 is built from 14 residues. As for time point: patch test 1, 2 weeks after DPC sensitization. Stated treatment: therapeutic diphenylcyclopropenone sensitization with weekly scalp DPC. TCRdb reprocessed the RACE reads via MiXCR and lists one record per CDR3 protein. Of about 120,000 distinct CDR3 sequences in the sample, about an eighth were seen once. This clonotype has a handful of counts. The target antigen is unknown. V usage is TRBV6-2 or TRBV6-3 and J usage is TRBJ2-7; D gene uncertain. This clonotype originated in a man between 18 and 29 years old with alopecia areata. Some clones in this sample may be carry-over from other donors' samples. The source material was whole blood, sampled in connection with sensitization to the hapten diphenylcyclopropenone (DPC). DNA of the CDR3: TGTGCCAGCACCCTGCCCAACGTCAACTACGAGCAGTACTTC. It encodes CASTLPNVNYEQYF.